One and the same sample provided the 2 T cell receptor beta chains below, sequenced in a study of blood T cell repertoires in COVID-19. Produced via immunoSEQ multiplex PCR; TCRdb's table is partial and in-frame only. There are 200,000 to 250,000 clones in the sample; 85% to 90% occur only once, and roughly 5.8% lies in the top ten. Sequenced input: peripheral blood. Receptor source: a man in his sixties with acute or convalescent COVID-19.

The chain joins TRBV28 to TRBJ1-6; 7 bases map to TRBD1. V lost 3 bases and J lost 8; bases outside the gene matches: 10. This CDR3 has 16 amino acids. The germline gives CDR1 MDHEN, CDR2 SYDVKM. CDR3 sequence (DNA): TGTGCCAGCAGTTTTACAGGGGTTAGTACGGATTCACCCCTCCACTTT. It codes for CASSFTGVSTDSPLHF.

This clone was detected only once. The chain has TRBV29-1 and TRBJ1-2; D is uncertain. Between the trimmed V and J ends, which lost 3 bases and 3 bases, there was a span of 11 bases. Germline V CDR1 and CDR2: SQVTM, ANQGSEA. The CDR3 is 13 amino acids. This CDR3 reads CSVDIPRDYGYTF. In DNA, the CDR3 is TGCAGCGTTGATATTCCAAGAGACTATGGCTACACCTTC. The full variable domain, with the rest looked up from reference TRBV29-1 and TRBJ1-2, is SAVISQKPSRDICQRGTSLTIQCQVDSQVTMMFWYRQQPGQSLTLIATANQGSEATYESGFVIDKFPISRPNLTFSTLTVSNMSPEDSSIYLCSVDIPRDYGYTFGSGTRLTVV.